These 2 T cell receptor beta chains came from one sample sequenced in a study of response to subunit inactivated influenza vaccine. TCRdb re-analysed the RT-PCR reads in MiXCR, keeping a single row per CDR3 protein. The sample shows over 750,000 distinct CDR3 sequences, about 20% of them seen only once. Source: PBMCs from blood, taken around 5 days after vaccination. The receptors were sampled from a man aged 50 to 59 who received an inactivated influenza vaccine.

The chain combines TRBV9 with TRBJ2-2, with a weak D call TRBD2 (5 bases). CDR1 is SGDLS and CDR2 is YYNGEE in the germline V gene. Trimming took off 4 bases at V and 6 bases at J, with 19 bases between the two ends. This CDR3 comprises 16 residues. CDR3 DNA: TGTGCCAGCAGCCCTAGCCCTATTACAACAGCCGGGGAGCTGTTTTTT. Its protein product is CASSPSPITTAGELFF. Filled out from reference TRBV9 and TRBJ2-2, the complete variable domain reads DSGVTQTPKHLITATGQRVTLRCSPRSGDLSVYWYQQSLDQGLQFLIQYYNGEERAKGNILERFSAQQFPDLHSELNLSSLELGDSALYFCASSPSPITTAGELFFGEGSRLTVL.

The chain has TRBV28 and TRBJ2-1; 10 bases agree with TRBD2. Germline CDR1 is MDHEN and CDR2 is SYDVKM. V lost 7 bases to trimming and J lost 1 base; unmatched junction nucleotides: 1. This CDR3 has 14 residues. The CDR3 reads CASTSGGSYNEQFF. CDR3 sequence (DNA): TGTGCCAGCACTAGCGGGGGATCCTACAATGAGCAGTTCTTC.